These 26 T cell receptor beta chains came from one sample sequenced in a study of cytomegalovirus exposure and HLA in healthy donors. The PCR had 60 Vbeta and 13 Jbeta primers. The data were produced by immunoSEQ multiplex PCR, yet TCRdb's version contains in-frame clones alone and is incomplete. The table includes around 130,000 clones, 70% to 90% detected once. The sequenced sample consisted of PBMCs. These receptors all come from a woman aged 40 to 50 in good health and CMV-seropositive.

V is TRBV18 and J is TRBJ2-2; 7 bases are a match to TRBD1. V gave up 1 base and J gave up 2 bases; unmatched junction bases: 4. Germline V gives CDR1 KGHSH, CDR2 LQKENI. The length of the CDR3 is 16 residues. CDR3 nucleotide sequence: TGTGCCAGCTCACCACGACAGGGATTTAACACCGGGGAGCTGTTTTTT. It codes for CASSPRQGFNTGELFF.

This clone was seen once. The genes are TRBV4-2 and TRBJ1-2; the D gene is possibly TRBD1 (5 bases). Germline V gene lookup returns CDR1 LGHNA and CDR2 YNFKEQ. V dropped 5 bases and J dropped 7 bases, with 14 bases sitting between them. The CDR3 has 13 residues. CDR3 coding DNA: TGTGCCAGCAGCGACCGGGAGGGGTGTGGCTACACCTTC. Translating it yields CASSDREGCGYTF.

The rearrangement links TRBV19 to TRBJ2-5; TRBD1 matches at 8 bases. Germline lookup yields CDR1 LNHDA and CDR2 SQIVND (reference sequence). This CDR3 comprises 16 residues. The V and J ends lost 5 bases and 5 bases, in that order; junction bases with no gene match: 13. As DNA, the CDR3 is TGTGCCAGTAGTCCGTTTGCAGGGGGCGATCTGGAGACCCAGTACTTC. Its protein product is CASSPFAGGDLETQYF.

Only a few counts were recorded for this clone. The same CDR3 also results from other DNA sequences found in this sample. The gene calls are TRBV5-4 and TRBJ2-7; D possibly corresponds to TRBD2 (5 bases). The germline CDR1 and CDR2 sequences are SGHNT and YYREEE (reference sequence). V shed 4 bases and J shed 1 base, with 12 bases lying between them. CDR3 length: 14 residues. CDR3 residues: CASSRSGESYEQYF. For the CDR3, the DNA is TGTGCCAGCAGCCGCAGCGGTGAATCCTACGAGCAGTACTTC.

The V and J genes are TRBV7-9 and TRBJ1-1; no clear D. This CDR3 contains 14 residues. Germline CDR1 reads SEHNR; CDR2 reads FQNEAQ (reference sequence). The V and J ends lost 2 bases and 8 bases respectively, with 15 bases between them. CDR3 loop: CASSLNEGRGEAFF. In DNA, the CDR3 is TGTGCCAGCAGCTTAAATGAAGGGCGCGGGGAAGCTTTCTTT.

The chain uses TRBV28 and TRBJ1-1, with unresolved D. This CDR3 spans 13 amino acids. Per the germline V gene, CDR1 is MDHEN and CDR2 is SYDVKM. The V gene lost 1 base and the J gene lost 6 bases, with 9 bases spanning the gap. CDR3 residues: CASSLFRGSEAFF. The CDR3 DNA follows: TGTGCCAGCAGTTTATTTCGGGGATCTGAAGCTTTCTTT. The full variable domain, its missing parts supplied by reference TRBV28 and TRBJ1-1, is DVKVTQSSRYLVKRTGEKVFLECVQDMDHENMFWYRQDPGLGLRLIYFSYDVKMKEKGDIPEGYSVSREKKERFSLILESASTNQTSMYLCASSLFRGSEAFFGQGTRLTVV.

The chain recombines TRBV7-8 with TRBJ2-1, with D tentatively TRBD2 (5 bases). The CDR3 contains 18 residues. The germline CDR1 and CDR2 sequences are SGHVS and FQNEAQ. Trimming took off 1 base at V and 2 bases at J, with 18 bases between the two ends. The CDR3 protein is CASSLEGRGRSTYNEQFF. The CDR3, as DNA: TGTGCCAGCAGCTTAGAAGGTCGGGGTAGGAGTACCTACAATGAGCAGTTCTTC.

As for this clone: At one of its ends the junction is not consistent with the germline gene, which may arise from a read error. Here the CDR3 DNA reads TGTGCCAGCAGTCAAGACACCAGGGGTAACTATGGCTACACCTTC. Translating it yields CASSQDTRGNYGYTF. The rearrangement links TRBV14 to TRBJ1-2, with D perhaps matching TRBD1 (6 bases). Germline V gene data show CDR1 as SGHDN and CDR2 as FVKESK. This CDR3 has 15 residues.

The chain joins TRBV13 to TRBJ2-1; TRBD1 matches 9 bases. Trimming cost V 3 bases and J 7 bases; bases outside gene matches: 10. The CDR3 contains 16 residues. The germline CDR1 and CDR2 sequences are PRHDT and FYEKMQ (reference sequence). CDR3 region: CASSFYGDRDRNEQFF. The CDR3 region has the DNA TGTGCCAGCAGCTTTTACGGGGACAGGGATAGGAATGAGCAGTTCTTC.

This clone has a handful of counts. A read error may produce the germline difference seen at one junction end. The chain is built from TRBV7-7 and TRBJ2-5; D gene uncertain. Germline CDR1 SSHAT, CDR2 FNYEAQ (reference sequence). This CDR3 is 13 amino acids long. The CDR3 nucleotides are TGTGCTAGCAGCTTATTAGACCAAGAGACCCAGTACTTC. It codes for CASSLLDQETQYF.

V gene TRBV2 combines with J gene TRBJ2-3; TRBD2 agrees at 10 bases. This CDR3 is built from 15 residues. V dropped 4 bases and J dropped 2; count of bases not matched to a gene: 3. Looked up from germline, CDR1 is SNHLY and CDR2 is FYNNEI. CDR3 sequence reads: CASSASGGDTDTQYF. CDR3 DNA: TGTGCCAGCAGTGCTAGCGGGGGAGACACAGATACGCAGTATTTT.

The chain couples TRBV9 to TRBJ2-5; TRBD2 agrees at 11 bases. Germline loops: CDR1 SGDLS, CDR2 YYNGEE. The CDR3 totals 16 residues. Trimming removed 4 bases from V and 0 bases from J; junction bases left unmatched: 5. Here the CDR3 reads CASSPTSGSYQETQYF. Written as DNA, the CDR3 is TGTGCCAGCAGCCCCACTAGCGGGAGCTACCAAGAGACCCAGTACTTC.

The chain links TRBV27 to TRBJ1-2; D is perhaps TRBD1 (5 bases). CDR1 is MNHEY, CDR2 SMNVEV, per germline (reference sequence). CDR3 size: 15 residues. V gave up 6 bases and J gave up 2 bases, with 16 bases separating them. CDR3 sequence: CASRKVGAGNYGYTF. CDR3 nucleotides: TGTGCCAGCAGGAAAGTTGGGGCGGGGAACTATGGCTACACCTTC.

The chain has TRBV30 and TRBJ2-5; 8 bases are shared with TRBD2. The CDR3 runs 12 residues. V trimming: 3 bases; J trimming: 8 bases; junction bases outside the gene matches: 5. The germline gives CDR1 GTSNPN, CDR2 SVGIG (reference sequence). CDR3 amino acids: CAWRTGGNTQYF. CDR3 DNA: TGTGCCTGGAGAACGGGGGGGAATACCCAGTACTTC.

The CDR3 spells CASSLTNNEQFF. DNA for the CDR3: TGTGCCAGCAGCTTAACAAACAATGAGCAGTTCTTC. V usage is TRBV5-4 and J usage is TRBJ2-1, with unresolved D. CDR3 length: 12 amino acids. CDR1 is SGHNT, CDR2 YYREEE, per germline (reference sequence). Deletions cut 2 bases from V and 5 bases from J, with 5 bases between.

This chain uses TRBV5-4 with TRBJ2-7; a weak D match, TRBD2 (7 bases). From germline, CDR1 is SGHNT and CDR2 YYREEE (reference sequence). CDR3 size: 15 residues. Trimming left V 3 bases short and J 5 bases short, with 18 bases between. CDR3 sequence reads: CASSSGSTGGDEQYF. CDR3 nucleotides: TGTGCCAGCAGCTCCGGGTCGACGGGGGGCGACGAGCAGTACTTC. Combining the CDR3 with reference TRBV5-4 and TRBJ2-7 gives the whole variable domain ETGVTQSPTHLIKTRGQQVTLRCSSQSGHNTVSWYQQALGQGPQFIFQYYREEENGRGNFPPRFSGLQFPNYSSELNVNALELDDSALYLCASSSGSTGGDEQYFGPGTRLTVT.

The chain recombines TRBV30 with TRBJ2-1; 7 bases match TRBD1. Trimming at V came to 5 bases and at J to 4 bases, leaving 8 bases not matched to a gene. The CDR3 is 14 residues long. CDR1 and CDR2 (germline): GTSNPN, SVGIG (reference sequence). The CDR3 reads CAWEVQGEYNEQFF. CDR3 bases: TGTGCCTGGGAGGTGCAGGGGGAATACAATGAGCAGTTCTTC.

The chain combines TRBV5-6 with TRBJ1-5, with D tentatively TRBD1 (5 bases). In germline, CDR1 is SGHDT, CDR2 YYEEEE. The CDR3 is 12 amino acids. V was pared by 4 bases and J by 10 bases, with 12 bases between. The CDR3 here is CASSPGQGPQHF. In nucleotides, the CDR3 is TGTGCCAGCAGCCCTGGACAAGGCCCCCAGCATTTT. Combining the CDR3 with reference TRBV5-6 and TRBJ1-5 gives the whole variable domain DAGVTQSPTHLIKTRGQQVTLRCSPKSGHDTVSWYQQALGQGPQFIFQYYEEEERQRGNFPDRFSGHQFPNYSSELNVNALLLGDSALYLCASSPGQGPQHFGDGTRLSIL.

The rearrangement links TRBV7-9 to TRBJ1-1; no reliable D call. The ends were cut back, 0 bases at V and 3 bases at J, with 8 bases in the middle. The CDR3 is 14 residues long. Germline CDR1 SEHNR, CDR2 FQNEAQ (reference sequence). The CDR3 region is CASSLAFGHTEAFF. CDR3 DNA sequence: TGTGCCAGCAGCTTAGCGTTTGGGCACACTGAAGCTTTCTTT.

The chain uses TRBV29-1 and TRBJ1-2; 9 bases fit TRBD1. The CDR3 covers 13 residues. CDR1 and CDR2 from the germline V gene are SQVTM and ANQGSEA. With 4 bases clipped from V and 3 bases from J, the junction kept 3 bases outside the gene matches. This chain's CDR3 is CSVGTGAHYGYTF. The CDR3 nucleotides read TGCAGCGTTGGGACAGGGGCCCACTATGGCTACACCTTC.

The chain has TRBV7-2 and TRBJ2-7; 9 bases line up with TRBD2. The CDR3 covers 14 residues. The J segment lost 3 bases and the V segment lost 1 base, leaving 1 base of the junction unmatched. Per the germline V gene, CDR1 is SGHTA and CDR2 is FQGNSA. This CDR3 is CASSLGAGGYEQYF. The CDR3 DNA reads TGTGCCAGCAGCTTAGGAGCGGGAGGCTACGAGCAGTACTTC.

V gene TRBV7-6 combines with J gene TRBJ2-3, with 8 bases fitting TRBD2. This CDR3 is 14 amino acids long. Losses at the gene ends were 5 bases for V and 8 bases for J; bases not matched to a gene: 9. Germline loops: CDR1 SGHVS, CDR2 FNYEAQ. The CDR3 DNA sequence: TGTGCCAGCAGCACGGGAGGGCCCCCCGGTACGCAGTATTTT. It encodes CASSTGGPPGTQYF.

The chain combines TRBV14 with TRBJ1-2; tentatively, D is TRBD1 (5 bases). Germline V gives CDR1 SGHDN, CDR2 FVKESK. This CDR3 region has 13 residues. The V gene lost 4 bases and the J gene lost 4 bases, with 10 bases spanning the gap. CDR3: CASSPTASYGYTF. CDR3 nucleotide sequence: TGTGCCAGCAGCCCGACAGCCAGCTATGGCTACACCTTC.

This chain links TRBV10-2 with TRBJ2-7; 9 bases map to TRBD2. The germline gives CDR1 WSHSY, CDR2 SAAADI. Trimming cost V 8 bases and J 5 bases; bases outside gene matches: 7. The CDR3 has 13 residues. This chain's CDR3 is CASRAGGKNEQYF. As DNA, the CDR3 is TGCGCCAGCCGCGCGGGAGGGAAGAACGAGCAGTACTTC.

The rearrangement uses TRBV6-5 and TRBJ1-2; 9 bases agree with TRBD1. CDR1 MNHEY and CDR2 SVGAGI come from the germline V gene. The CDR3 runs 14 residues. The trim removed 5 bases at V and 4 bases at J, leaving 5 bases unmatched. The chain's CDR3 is CASSTGTGSYGYTF. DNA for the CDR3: TGTGCCAGCAGTACCGGGACAGGGTCCTATGGCTACACCTTC.

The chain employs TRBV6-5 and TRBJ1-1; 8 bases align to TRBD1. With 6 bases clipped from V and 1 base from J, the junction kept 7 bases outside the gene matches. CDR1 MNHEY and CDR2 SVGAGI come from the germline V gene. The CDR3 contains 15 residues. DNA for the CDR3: TGTGCCAGCAGGATCCGACAGGGGCCGAACACTGAAGCTTTCTTT. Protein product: CASRIRQGPNTEAFF.